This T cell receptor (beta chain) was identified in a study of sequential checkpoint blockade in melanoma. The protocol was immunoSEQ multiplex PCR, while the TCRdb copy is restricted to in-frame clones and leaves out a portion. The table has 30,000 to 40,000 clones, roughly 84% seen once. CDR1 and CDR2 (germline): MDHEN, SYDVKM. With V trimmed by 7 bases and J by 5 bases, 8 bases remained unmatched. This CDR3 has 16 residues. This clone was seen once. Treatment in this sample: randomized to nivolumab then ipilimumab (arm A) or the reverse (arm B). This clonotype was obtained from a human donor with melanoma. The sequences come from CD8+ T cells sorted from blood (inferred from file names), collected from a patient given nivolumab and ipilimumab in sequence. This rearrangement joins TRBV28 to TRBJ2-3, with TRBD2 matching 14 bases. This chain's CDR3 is CASIGTSGSDLDTQYF. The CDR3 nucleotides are TGTGCCAGCATTGGGACTAGCGGGAGCGATTTAGATACGCAGTATTTT.